The 11 T cell receptor beta chains given below trace back to one sample, sequenced in a study of cytomegalovirus exposure and HLA in healthy donors (dated by TCRdb to 2015 to 2018). The library was prepared using the immunoSEQ multiplex PCR assay. For the multiplex PCR, a mixture combining 60 forward primers for TCR Vbeta segments and 13 reverse primers for TCR Jbeta segments was used. TCRdb took this table from immuneACCESS and kept in-frame rearrangements with V and J called. Such tables lack part of the clones; where checked against another copy, unresolved V genes explain under half of the gap, and the rest is unexplained. In all, the sample holds under 150,000 clones, and 84% of those were seen once. The ten largest clonotypes hold roughly 2.5% of the sample. The sequencing sample was made of PBMCs. All receptors derive from a man in his forties or fifties in good health and CMV-seronegative.

The chain recombines TRBV7-9 with TRBJ1-5; D remains unclear. The CDR3 covers 11 residues. The ends were cut back, 6 bases at V and 9 bases at J, with 9 bases in the middle. CDR1 and CDR2 from the germline V gene are SEHNR and FQNEAQ (reference sequence). The CDR3 nucleotides read TGTGCCAGCAGTTTGGAGGGGCCCCAGCATTTT. The encoded protein is CASSLEGPQHF.

V gene TRBV19 combines with J gene TRBJ2-2, with a tentative D call TRBD2 (5 bases). V was cut by 5 bases and J by 0 bases, with 10 bases left in between. Germline CDR1 reads LNHDA; CDR2 reads SQIVND (reference sequence). The CDR3 spans 15 residues. The CDR3 coding sequence is TGTGCCAGTAGTTTCGGCGGGTCGAACACCGGGGAGCTGTTTTTT. This translates into CASSFGGSNTGELFF.

The CDR3 here is CASSTYRGLKNEQFF. The CDR3 bases are TGTGCCAGCAGTACCTACAGGGGGCTCAAGAATGAGCAGTTCTTC. This chain uses TRBV27 with TRBJ2-1, with 9 bases fitting TRBD1. Germline CDR1 and CDR2: MNHEY and SMNVEV (reference sequence). CDR3 size: 15 residues. The J segment lost 7 bases and the V segment lost 5 bases, leaving 9 bases of the junction unmatched.

The chain employs TRBV19 and TRBJ2-5; perhaps TRBD1 as D (6 bases). Trimming took off 5 bases at V and 5 bases at J, with 12 bases between the two ends. Germline CDR1 is LNHDA and CDR2 is SQIVND (reference sequence). The CDR3 has 13 residues. The CDR3 region is CASSWGQGETQYF. DNA of the CDR3: TGTGCCAGTAGTTGGGGGCAAGGGGAGACCCAGTACTTC. The variable domain in full, with the rest retrieved from reference TRBV19 and TRBJ2-5, is DGGITQSPKYLFRKEGQNVTLSCEQNLNHDAMYWYRQDPGQGLRLIYYSQIVNDFQKGDIAEGYSVSREKKESFPLTVTSAQKNPTAFYLCASSWGQGETQYFGPGTRLLVL.

The V and J genes are TRBV5-6 and TRBJ1-4; 7 bases match TRBD1. The CDR3 has 15 amino acids. Unmatched junction bases numbered 6, after V lost 3 bases and J lost 4 bases. Looked up from germline, CDR1 is SGHDT and CDR2 is YYEEEE. The CDR3 sequence: CASSSKGQFNEKLFF. CDR3 DNA: TGTGCCAGCAGCTCCAAGGGACAGTTTAATGAAAAACTGTTTTTT.

V and J are TRBV6-1 and TRBJ1-4; 7 nucleotides agree with TRBD1. Germline-derived CDR1 and CDR2 are MNHNS and SASEGT. CDR3 size: 14 residues. J gave up 7 bases and V 4 bases, and 6 bases lay outside the gene matches. The CDR3 DNA is TGTGCCAGCAGTGGAGCAGGGGGAACTGAAAAACTGTTTTTT. Amino acid sequence: CASSGAGGTEKLFF.

V is TRBV30 and J is TRBJ2-7, with D maybe TRBD2 (7 bases). This CDR3 region has 14 residues. CDR1 GTSNPN and CDR2 SVGIG come from the germline V gene (reference sequence). Trimming removed 0 bases from V and 4 bases from J, with 13 bases in between. CDR3 DNA sequence: TGTGCCTGGAGTGTAGCCAGGGGAGGGTACGAGCAGTACTTC. Encoded protein: CAWSVARGGYEQYF.

The chain employs TRBV7-8 and TRBJ1-4; D is possibly TRBD1 (5 bases). This CDR3 contains 16 residues. Germline CDR1 reads SGHVS; CDR2 reads FQNEAQ. The V and J ends lost 4 bases and 3 bases respectively, with 15 bases between them. This CDR3 reads CASSSGRGEANEKLFF. CDR3 in DNA: TGTGCCAGCAGCTCAGGGCGGGGCGAGGCTAATGAAAAACTGTTTTTT.

The chain couples TRBV7-8 to TRBJ2-7; 9 positions match TRBD2. This CDR3 is 14 amino acids long. Germline CDR1 and CDR2: SGHVS and FQNEAQ. J lost 3 bases, V lost 2 bases, and 2 bases had no gene match. The CDR3 region has the DNA TGTGCCAGCAGCTTAAGCGGGGGGTTCTACGAGCAGTACTTC. It translates to CASSLSGGFYEQYF. Looking up the rest from reference TRBV7-8 and TRBJ2-7 gives the full variable domain: GAGVSQSPRYKVAKRGQDVALRCDPISGHVSLFWYQQALGQGPEFLTYFQNEAQLDKSGLPSDRFFAERPEGSVSTLKIQRTQQEDSAVYLCASSLSGGFYEQYFGPGTRLTVT.

The rearrangement links TRBV7-8 to TRBJ2-5; TRBD1 is a possible D gene (6 bases). Looked up from germline, CDR1 is SGHVS and CDR2 is FQNEAQ. The V end was cut by 5 bases, the J end by 4 bases, with 17 bases between. The CDR3 has 15 residues. CDR3 in amino acids: CASSNPGERLETQYF. The CDR3 DNA reads as TGTGCCAGCAGCAACCCAGGGGAGAGATTAGAGACCCAGTACTTC.

The V and J genes are TRBV6-5 and TRBJ1-2; unclear D gene. The CDR3 totals 13 residues. Trimming took off 6 bases at V and 2 bases at J, with 10 bases between the two ends. Germline CDR1 and CDR2: MNHEY and SVGAGI. CDR3: CASSQRQNYGYTF. The DNA for the CDR3 is TGTGCCAGCAGCCAAAGACAAAACTATGGCTACACCTTC.